This is a list of T cell receptor beta chains from one sample in a study of identical twins. TCRdb independently ran MiXCR on the 5' RACE reads; one entry per CDR3 protein. The data show fewer than 900,000 distinct CDR3 sequences, with around 20% seen just once and roughly 4.3% held by the top ten. The sample was also linked to a second study, of T cells expressing NK-cell markers.

The sample taken for sequencing was PBMCs. The receptors were gathered from a woman aged 18-30 years in good health. Each CDR3 is given with its conserved first and last residue. A D gene is named only where the DNA matches it firmly. A row's size may be missing; if present it is once, few, many or a size class.

J gene: TRBJ2-3
D gene: -
clone size: few
V gene: TRBV3-1
CDR3 protein: CASSPGLVGDTQYF
CDR3 DNA: TGTGCCAGCAGCCCAGGACTCGTGGGCGATACGCAGTATTTT

J gene: TRBJ2-1
D gene: TRBD2
clone size: many
V gene: TRBV20-1
CDR3 protein: CSASGLREAVYNEQFF
CDR3 DNA: TGCAGTGCTAGCGGTCTGCGGGAGGCCGTCTACAATGAGCAGTTCTTC

J gene: TRBJ1-5
D gene: -
clone size: -
V gene: TRBV6-5
CDR3 protein: CASSSREGQPQHF
CDR3 DNA: TGTGCCAGCAGTTCCAGGGAGGGTCAGCCCCAGCATTTT

J gene: TRBJ2-5
D gene: -
clone size: once
V gene: TRBV12-3/TRBV12-4
CDR3 protein: CASSSRTRGETQYF
CDR3 DNA: TGTGCCAGCAGTTCCCGGACAAGGGGAGAGACCCAGTACTTC

J gene: TRBJ2-7
D gene: -
clone size: -
V gene: TRBV5-6
CDR3 protein: CASSLTAPGQQYF
CDR3 DNA: TGTGCCAGCAGCTTGACGGCACCAGGCCAGCAGTACTTC

J gene: TRBJ1-2
D gene: -
clone size: -
V gene: TRBV10-3
CDR3 protein: CAINEGYGYTF
CDR3 DNA: TGTGCCATCAACGAGGGCTATGGCTACACCTTC

J gene: TRBJ2-5
D gene: -
clone size: -
V gene: TRBV6-2/TRBV6-3
CDR3 protein: CASRSRLFQETQYF
CDR3 DNA: TGTGCCAGCAGGAGTCGACTTTTCCAAGAGACCCAGTACTTC

J gene: TRBJ2-1
D gene: -
clone size: few
V gene: TRBV12-3/TRBV12-4
CDR3 protein: CASSPIGGASRFF
CDR3 DNA: TGTGCCAGCAGTCCCATTGGCGGGGCGTCCAGATTCTTC

J gene: TRBJ2-7
D gene: -
clone size: few
V gene: TRBV20-1
CDR3 protein: CSARGGQGYYEQYF
CDR3 DNA: TGCAGTGCTAGAGGGGGCCAGGGGTACTACGAGCAGTACTTC

J gene: TRBJ2-3
D gene: -
clone size: few
V gene: TRBV6-1
CDR3 protein: CASSPGIGTLLTDTQYF
CDR3 DNA: TGTGCCAGCAGTCCCGGAATCGGGACTCTTCTCACAGATACGCAGTATTTT

J gene: TRBJ1-6
D gene: -
clone size: few
V gene: TRBV4-3
CDR3 protein: CASSQRGGESLHF
CDR3 DNA: TGCGCCAGCAGCCAGCGGGGTGGGGAATCCCTCCACTTT

J gene: TRBJ1-5
D gene: -
clone size: many
V gene: TRBV5-1
CDR3 protein: CASSLAGSNQPQHF
CDR3 DNA: TGCGCCAGCAGCTTGGCAGGGAGTAATCAGCCCCAGCATTTT

J gene: TRBJ2-6
D gene: TRBD1
clone size: many
V gene: TRBV11-2
CDR3 protein: CASSSYSGGPGANVLTF
CDR3 DNA: TGTGCCAGCAGCTCGTACTCAGGGGGACCTGGGGCCAACGTCCTGACTTTC

J gene: TRBJ2-3
D gene: TRBD2
clone size: few
V gene: TRBV28
CDR3 protein: CASSTPGLEYRTDTQYF
CDR3 DNA: TGTGCCAGCAGTACCCCGGGACTAGAATATCGCACAGATACGCAGTATTTT

J gene: TRBJ2-5
D gene: TRBD2
clone size: many
V gene: TRBV28
CDR3 protein: CASSLRLAGGRETQYF
CDR3 DNA: TGTGCCAGCAGTCTTCGACTAGCGGGAGGGAGAGAGACCCAGTACTTC

J gene: TRBJ1-4
D gene: TRBD1
clone size: -
V gene: TRBV18
CDR3 protein: CASSPSRDSHEKLFF
CDR3 DNA: TGTGCCAGCTCACCATCACGGGACAGCCATGAAAAACTGTTTTTT

J gene: TRBJ2-1
D gene: -
clone size: -
V gene: TRBV7-2
CDR3 protein: CASSAMLSSYNEQFF
CDR3 DNA: TGTGCCAGCAGCGCCATGCTGAGCTCCTACAATGAGCAGTTCTTC

J gene: TRBJ1-5
D gene: -
clone size: -
V gene: TRBV9
CDR3 protein: CASSPSGRGWEPQHF
CDR3 DNA: TGTGCCAGCAGCCCAAGCGGAAGGGGCTGGGAGCCCCAGCATTTT

J gene: TRBJ2-3
D gene: -
clone size: few
V gene: TRBV9
CDR3 protein: CASSVGGISTDTQYF
CDR3 DNA: TGTGCCAGCAGCGTAGGAGGAATTAGCACAGATACGCAGTATTTT

J gene: TRBJ2-1
D gene: TRBD2
clone size: -
V gene: TRBV9
CDR3 protein: CASSVPRLAGGSADEQFF
CDR3 DNA: TGTGCCAGCAGCGTACCTAGACTAGCGGGAGGGTCTGCCGATGAGCAGTTCTTC

J gene: TRBJ2-3
D gene: -
clone size: -
V gene: TRBV6-5
CDR3 protein: CASSYTIEGWSTDTQYF
CDR3 DNA: TGTGCCAGCAGTTACACTATAGAGGGCTGGAGCACAGATACGCAGTATTTT

J gene: TRBJ2-3
D gene: -
clone size: -
V gene: TRBV5-1
CDR3 protein: CASSPTALGDTQYF
CDR3 DNA: TGCGCCAGCAGTCCGACAGCGTTAGGAGATACGCAGTATTTT